A selection of T cell receptor beta chains follows, all from one sample in a study of T-cell memory formation after mild COVID-19. TCRdb re-analysed the 5' RACE reads in MiXCR, keeping a single row per CDR3 protein. Of more than 300,000 distinct CDR3 sequences listed, about an eighth are singletons. Sequenced input: PBMCs or a T cell subset sorted from them (not recorded which). Every receptor here comes from a man aged 18 to 29 who had mild COVID-19 (a few samples of this study predate the infection). Cell type and time point are not known. Both conserved end residues are part of each CDR3. A D gene is named only where the DNA matches it firmly. Rows may omit the clone size; those that give it use once, few, many or a size class.

clone_size: many
cdr3_length: 12
d_call: NA
v_call: TRBV5-6
cdr3_aa: CASSLTVYGYTF

clone_size: NA
cdr3_length: 14
d_call: NA
v_call: TRBV25-1
cdr3_aa: CASSEWGSPYEQYF

clone_size: NA
cdr3_length: 15
d_call: NA
v_call: TRBV11-3
cdr3_aa: CASSPRAGLGDTQYF

clone_size: NA
cdr3_length: 15
d_call: TRBD1
v_call: TRBV7-9
cdr3_aa: CASGEQGAGNSPLHF

clone_size: NA
cdr3_length: 16
d_call: TRBD1
v_call: TRBV4-3
cdr3_aa: CASSQDWGQGSYEQYF

clone_size: few
cdr3_length: 16
d_call: NA
v_call: TRBV2
cdr3_aa: CASSEPGEVVTDTQYF

clone_size: few
cdr3_length: 13
d_call: NA
v_call: TRBV12-3/TRBV12-4
cdr3_aa: CASSFSPDNEQFF

clone_size: few
cdr3_length: 14
d_call: NA
v_call: TRBV20-1
cdr3_aa: CSAPPVGLSTEAFF

clone_size: many
cdr3_length: 13
d_call: TRBD2
v_call: TRBV11-2
cdr3_aa: CASSLGLANEQFF

clone_size: NA
cdr3_length: 16
d_call: TRBD2
v_call: TRBV7-9
cdr3_aa: CASPPAERGVVDTQYF

clone_size: few
cdr3_length: 15
d_call: NA
v_call: TRBV30
cdr3_aa: CAWKWIDGPFGEQFF

clone_size: NA
cdr3_length: 16
d_call: NA
v_call: TRBV4-1
cdr3_aa: CASSRSVAIIQETQYF

clone_size: NA
cdr3_length: 14
d_call: TRBD1
v_call: TRBV27
cdr3_aa: CASSLSTGAPEAFF

clone_size: few
cdr3_length: 13
d_call: TRBD2
v_call: TRBV7-9
cdr3_aa: CASGLAGQETQYF

clone_size: many
cdr3_length: 18
d_call: NA
v_call: TRBV3-1
cdr3_aa: CASSHRGTARVVTDTQYF